One and the same sample provided the 4 T cell receptor beta chains below, sequenced in a study of blood T cell repertoires in COVID-19. Produced via immunoSEQ multiplex PCR; TCRdb's table is partial and in-frame only. This table holds more than 70,000 clones, about 85% found once. Sequencing was carried out using peripheral blood. The source of these receptors is a woman aged 50 to 65 with active or convalescent COVID-19.

The chain joins TRBV7-9 to TRBJ2-1; D possibly corresponds to TRBD1 (6 bases). Germline V lookup: CDR1 SEHNR, CDR2 FQNEAQ (reference sequence). CDR3 length: 14 amino acids. V shed 5 bases and J shed 2 bases, with 10 bases lying between them. The CDR3 sequence is CASSLGQTYNEQFF. In DNA, the CDR3 is TGTGCCAGCAGCCTAGGACAGACCTACAATGAGCAGTTCTTC. The full variable domain, in which reference TRBV7-9 and TRBJ2-1 provide the parts outside the CDR3, is DTGVSQNPRHKITKRGQNVTFRCDPISEHNRLYWYRQTLGQGPEFLTYFQNEAQLEKSRLLSDRFSAERPKGSFSTLEIQRTEQGDSAMYLCASSLGQTYNEQFFGPGTRLTVL.

The J gene is TRBJ1-2, the V gene TRBV7-3; D remains ambiguous. Germline V gene sequence: CDR1 SGHTA, CDR2 FQGTGA. V was cut by 3 bases and J by 3 bases, with 14 bases left in between. The CDR3 extends over 15 amino acids. CDR3 amino acids: CASSFRDATDYGYTF. The DNA of the CDR3 is TGTGCCAGCAGCTTCCGGGATGCTACGGACTATGGCTACACCTTC.

This sequence joins TRBV15 and TRBJ2-5; 11 nucleotides match TRBD1. CDR3 length equals 16 residues. With V trimmed by 1 base and J by 4 bases, 5 bases remained unmatched. Germline CDR1 LNHNV, CDR2 YYDKDF (reference sequence). The CDR3 DNA reads TGTGCCACCAGCAGAGCGACCGGGACAGGGGGAGAGACCCAGTACTTC. As protein: CATSRATGTGGETQYF.

This clone was counted only a few times. The J gene is TRBJ2-2, the V gene TRBV4-3; D is undetermined. V dropped 4 bases and J dropped 6 bases, with 6 bases sitting between them. The CDR3 spans 12 residues. Per germline, CDR1 LGHNA and CDR2 YSLEER. CDR3 nucleotides: TGCGCCAGCAGCCGCTCGGCCGGGGAGCTGTTTTTT. Its protein is CASSRSAGELFF.